This TCR beta chain was sequenced for a study of shared clonotypes between healthy human individuals. Whole-study results and caveats: The rarefaction results pointed to incomplete sorted-subset sequencing despite large depth.

This CDR3 contains 11 residues. Germline loops: CDR1 DFQATT, CDR2 SNEGSKA (reference sequence). Between the trimmed V and J ends, which lost 4 bases and 10 bases, there was a span of 13 bases. Notes on this clone: Its antigen is undetermined.

In the CD4+ fraction, cells were divided into CD45RA+ naive and CD45RA-negative memory subsets. Sequencing was performed with immunoSEQ multiplex PCR; in TCRdb, only in-frame clones are kept and a portion is missing. Of 2 million to 2.5 million clones listed, just under 95% are singletons. The TCR originated in a man between 18 and 29 years old in good health. Some clones in this sample may be carry-over from other donors' samples. Sequenced sample: naive CD4+ T cells from PBMCs. Subset meaning: CD45RA+ positively selected. The gene calls are TRBV20-1 and TRBJ1-2; possibly TRBD1 for D (5 bases). The chain's CDR3 is CSAKRGGLYTF. The CDR3 region has the DNA TGCAGTGCTAAGAGGGGAGGTCTCTACACCTTC.